Listed here are 32 T cell receptor beta chains from one sample, sequenced in a study of blood T cell repertoires in COVID-19. Sequenced by immunoSEQ multiplex PCR; TCRdb stores in-frame clones only, minus some. The data show roughly 500,000 clones, with approximately 87% seen just once and 1.5% to 2% held by the top ten. The specimen was PBMCs or T cells enriched from blood (not recorded which). Receptors originate from a woman aged 40-49 years who had recovered from COVID-19.

This clone has only a few counts. This chain uses TRBV27 with TRBJ2-1, with 7 positions matching TRBD2. Germline V gene sequence: CDR1 MNHEY, CDR2 SMNVEV (reference sequence). Trimming at V came to 3 bases and at J to 6 bases, leaving 8 bases not matched to a gene. This CDR3 has 15 amino acids. CDR3 in amino acids: CASSLSGGPLNEQFF. DNA of the CDR3: TGTGCCAGCAGTTTGTCGGGAGGACCTCTCAATGAGCAGTTCTTC.

This chain joins TRBV7-2 and TRBJ2-5, with 8 bases fitting TRBD1. CDR3 length: 15 amino acids. Germline trimming cut 4 bases from V and 7 bases from J; bases unmatched to any gene: 11. Germline values: CDR1 SGHTA, CDR2 FQGNSA. CDR3 residues: CASSSKQGGKVTQYF. The CDR3 DNA reads TGTGCCAGCAGCTCTAAACAGGGGGGTAAGGTGACCCAGTACTTC.

This chain links TRBV10-3 with TRBJ2-5; TRBD2 aligns across 8 bases. This CDR3 region has 15 residues. V lost 4 bases to trimming and J lost 1 base; unmatched junction nucleotides: 5. The germline CDR1 and CDR2 sequences are ENHRY and SYGVKD. CDR3 DNA: TGTGCCATCAGTGGGGTAGCGGGGCTCCAAGAGACCCAGTACTTC. It is translated as CAISGVAGLQETQYF.

This clone appeared a few times. This rearrangement joins TRBV3-1 (or the pseudogene TRBV3-2) to TRBJ2-1; 10 bases align to TRBD2. Germline CDR1 reads LGHDT; CDR2 reads YNNKEL (reference sequence). There are 16 residues in the CDR3. V lost 5 bases to trimming and J lost 6 bases; unmatched junction nucleotides: 10. In DNA form, the CDR3 reads TGTGCCAGCAGCAAAGCGGTCAGCGGGAGGGTCAATGAGCAGTTCTTC. Residues: CASSKAVSGRVNEQFF.

In its sample, this clone was seen once. The rearrangement links TRBV3-1 (or the pseudogene TRBV3-2) to TRBJ2-3, with 12 positions matching TRBD2. The CDR3 has 16 residues. Germline CDR1 LGHDT, CDR2 YNNKEL (reference sequence). V shed 4 bases, J shed 2 bases, and the junction held 4 bases outside the gene matches. CDR3 nucleotides: TGTGCCAGCAGCCCCCTAGCGGGAGGGCCCACAGATACGCAGTATTTT. It codes for CASSPLAGGPTDTQYF.

This chain connects TRBV4-1 to TRBJ2-1; 14 bases agree with TRBD2. CDR3 length: 19 residues. Losses at the gene ends were 0 bases for V and 9 bases for J; bases not matched to a gene: 13. In germline, CDR1 is MGHRA, CDR2 YSYEKL. For the CDR3, the DNA is TGCGCCAGCAGCCAAGACGGGACTAGCGGGAGAGGGGTGGTTTTTGAGCAGTTCTTC. Its translation is CASSQDGTSGRGVVFEQFF.

The chain carries TRBV19 and TRBJ1-2; TRBD1 might be the D (5 bases). The CDR3 has 16 amino acids. The germline V gene has CDR1 LNHDA and CDR2 SQIVND (reference sequence). The V end was cut by 2 bases, the J end by 4 bases, with 17 bases between. CDR3 sequence reads: CASSIRAGNIPYGYTF. The CDR3 region has the DNA TGTGCCAGTAGTATAAGGGCAGGGAATATTCCCTATGGCTACACCTTC.

The genes are TRBV12-5 and TRBJ1-1; TRBD1 aligns across 8 bases. The germline V gene encodes CDR1 LGHNT and CDR2 FRNRAP. Losses at the gene ends were 1 base for V and 4 bases for J; bases not matched to a gene: 5. The CDR3 is made up of 15 amino acids. CDR3 residues: CASGLALTGATEAFF. In DNA form, the CDR3 reads TGTGCTAGTGGTTTGGCCCTGACAGGGGCCACTGAAGCTTTCTTT. Supplemented by reference TRBV12-5 and TRBJ1-1, the full variable domain reads DARVTQTPRHKVTEMGQEVTMRCQPILGHNTVFWYRQTMMQGLELLAYFRNRAPLDDSGMPKDRFSAEMPDATLATLKIQPSEPRDSAVYFCASGLALTGATEAFFGQGTRLTVV.

The chain is built from TRBV5-1 and TRBJ2-7; 14 nucleotides agree with TRBD2. CDR1 SGHRS and CDR2 YFSETQ come from the germline V gene. V trimming: 5 bases; J trimming: 5 bases; junction bases outside the gene matches: 0. CDR3 length equals 13 residues. The DNA of the CDR3 is TGCGCCAGCAGGGGACTAGCGGGAGACGAGCAGTACTTC. Amino acids: CASRGLAGDEQYF.

As for this clone: With a much larger clone just one base away, this may be a read error. This sample includes further DNA sequences coding for the same CDR3. This rearrangement joins TRBV12-3 or TRBV12-4 to TRBJ1-2; 7 bases agree with TRBD1. Trimming at V came to 3 bases and at J to 2 bases, leaving 0 bases not matched to a gene. The CDR3 covers 13 residues. The CDR3 sequence: CASSLGQNYGYTF. CDR3 DNA: TGTGCCAGCAGTTTGGGACAGAACTATGGCTACACCTTC.

Only one count was recorded for this clone. Other DNA sequences within the sample encode an identical CDR3. The chain combines TRBV6-1 with TRBJ2-5; D is possibly TRBD2 (7 bases). Germline V gene sequence: CDR1 MNHNS, CDR2 SASEGT. V gave up 2 bases and J gave up 5 bases, with 12 bases separating them. The CDR3 consists of 14 residues. CDR3 DNA sequence: TGTGCCAGCAGTGAAACCTGGGGGGGCGAGACCCAGTACTTC. It codes for CASSETWGGETQYF.

The chain combines TRBV4-3 with TRBJ1-2, with unresolved D. The CDR3 extends over 15 amino acids. The V gene's germline CDR1 is LGHNA and CDR2 YSLEER. V shed 3 bases and J shed 7 bases, with 18 bases lying between them. Here the CDR3 DNA reads TGCGCCAGCAGCCAGACCACAGACGGGGTCTTTGGCTACACCTTC. Encoded protein: CASSQTTDGVFGYTF.

The chain recombines TRBV10-2 with TRBJ1-3; D is undetermined. The CDR3 has 15 residues. Trimming cost V 7 bases and J 0 bases, with 13 bases left between them. Germline CDR1 and CDR2: WSHSY and SAAADI. DNA of the CDR3: TGCGCCAGCAAAGGTTTTGACTTCTCTGGAAACACCATATATTTT. It encodes CASKGFDFSGNTIYF.

CDR3 sequence: CASSFGSTYEQYF. For the CDR3, the DNA is TGTGCCAGCAGTTTTGGGAGCACCTACGAGCAGTACTTC. This sequence joins TRBV12-3 or TRBV12-4 and TRBJ2-7; TRBD2 is a possible D gene (5 bases). This CDR3 has 13 residues. Between the trimmed V and J ends, which lost 3 bases and 2 bases, there was a span of 8 bases.

This sequence joins TRBV19 and TRBJ1-3; a possible D gene is TRBD1 (5 bases). The V and J ends lost 6 bases and 0 bases respectively, with 9 bases between them. The germline CDR1 and CDR2 sequences are LNHDA and SQIVND (reference sequence). The CDR3 totals 14 residues. The CDR3, as DNA: TGTGCCAGTAGGCTACAGGACTCTGGAAACACCATATATTTT. It yields the protein CASRLQDSGNTIYF.

This sequence joins TRBV10-3 and TRBJ1-1; possible D gene TRBD1, 6 bases. Trimming shortened V by 7 bases and J by 8 bases, and 17 bases separated the two germline ends. This CDR3 is built from 13 residues. Germline V gene lookup returns CDR1 ENHRY and CDR2 SYGVKD. CDR3 protein: CAIIGGHPFEAFF. In DNA, the CDR3 is TGTGCCATCATAGGGGGACACCCTTTCGAAGCTTTCTTT.

The CDR3 coding sequence is TGTGCCAGCAGTCCCCATTGGGGCAGCTCTGGAAACACCATATATTTT. This translates into CASSPHWGSSGNTIYF. The J gene is TRBJ1-3, the V gene TRBV27, with a possible D match to TRBD1 (5 bases). Deletions cut 5 bases from V and 0 bases from J, with 14 bases between. CDR1 is MNHEY, CDR2 SMNVEV, per germline (reference sequence). The CDR3 has 16 residues.

V usage is TRBV10-3 and J usage is TRBJ2-1; TRBD2 matches 13 bases. This CDR3 is built from 18 residues. The J segment lost 0 bases and the V segment lost 6 bases, leaving 8 bases of the junction unmatched. The germline V gene encodes CDR1 ENHRY and CDR2 SYGVKD. CDR3 sequence (DNA): TGTGCCATCAGAGGACTAGCGGGAGAGAGGAGCTCCTACAATGAGCAGTTCTTC. This gives the protein CAIRGLAGERSSYNEQFF.

The chain is built from TRBV30 and TRBJ1-4, with 8 bases aligning to TRBD1. Germline CDR1 and CDR2: GTSNPN and SVGIG (reference sequence). The ends lost 3 bases at V and 8 bases at J; junction bases unmatched: 8. This CDR3 contains 14 residues. The CDR3 coding sequence is TGTGCCTGGAGGCCAGGGGGCTCGGGGGAAAAACTGTTTTTT. Its protein product is CAWRPGGSGEKLFF.

The rearrangement links TRBV7-8 to TRBJ2-1; 8 bases fit TRBD1. After removal of 5 bases from V and 0 bases from J, the junction contained 6 bases not matched to a gene. Germline lookup yields CDR1 SGHVS and CDR2 FQNEAQ. The CDR3 sequence is 16 residues long. The CDR3 here is CASSRWTGSSYNEQFF. The CDR3 DNA is TGTGCCAGCAGCAGATGGACAGGGAGCTCCTACAATGAGCAGTTCTTC.

This chain joins TRBV2 and TRBJ2-1, with TRBD2 matching over 14 bases. The CDR3 runs 16 residues. After removal of 7 bases from V and 7 bases from J, the junction contained 9 bases not matched to a gene. The V gene's germline CDR1 is SNHLY and CDR2 FYNNEI. CDR3 sequence (DNA): TGTGCCAGCAACCTCGGGACTAGCGGGAGTTCAAATGAGCAGTTCTTC. Translating it yields CASNLGTSGSSNEQFF. Based on the CDR3 plus reference TRBV2 and TRBJ2-1, the full variable domain is EPEVTQTPSHQVTQMGQEVILRCVPISNHLYFYWYRQILGQKVEFLVSFYNNEISEKSEIFDDQFSVERPDGSNFTLKIRSTKLEDSAMYFCASNLGTSGSSNEQFFGPGTRLTVL.

The chain recombines TRBV5-5 with TRBJ1-1, with 7 nucleotides matching TRBD1. The CDR3 runs to 15 residues. The germline V gene has CDR1 SGHKS and CDR2 YYEKEE (reference sequence). V lost 4 bases to trimming and J lost 1 base; unmatched junction nucleotides: 7. The CDR3 spells CASSPQGTENTEAFF. The CDR3 coding sequence is TGTGCCAGCAGCCCACAGGGGACAGAGAACACTGAAGCTTTCTTT.

The chain couples TRBV11-3 to TRBJ2-1, with 7 bases aligning to TRBD2. CDR1 SGHNT and CDR2 YENEEA come from the germline V gene. V lost 3 bases and J lost 7; bases outside the gene matches: 6. The CDR3 totals 14 residues. CDR3 region: CASSFPGGINEQFF. The CDR3 DNA sequence: TGTGCCAGCAGCTTCCCGGGAGGAATAAATGAGCAGTTCTTC.

The chain combines TRBV5-1 with TRBJ2-1; D is perhaps TRBD2 (5 bases). The length of the CDR3 is 14 residues. V gave up 7 bases and J gave up 6 bases, with 17 bases separating them. The germline gives CDR1 SGHRS, CDR2 YFSETQ. As DNA, the CDR3 is TGCGCCAGCTCGGCGGCACTAGAGGCCAATGAGCAGTTCTTC. Protein sequence: CASSAALEANEQFF. The full variable domain, with the rest looked up from reference TRBV5-1 and TRBJ2-1, is KAGVTQTPRYLIKTRGQQVTLSCSPISGHRSVSWYQQTPGQGLQFLFEYFSETQRNKGNFPGRFSGRQFSNSRSEMNVSTLELGDSALYLCASSAALEANEQFFGPGTRLTVL.

V and J are TRBV30 and TRBJ2-1; maybe TRBD1 (5 bases). The CDR3 spans 12 residues. CDR1 is GTSNPN, CDR2 SVGIG, per germline (reference sequence). Trimming removed 0 bases at V and 7 bases at J, with 7 bases between. In DNA, the CDR3 is TGTGCCTGGAGTGTCCAGGGAAATGAGCAGTTCTTC. It codes for CAWSVQGNEQFF. The complete variable domain, with remaining parts taken from reference TRBV30 and TRBJ2-1, reads SQTIHQWPATLVQPVGSPLSLECTVEGTSNPNLYWYRQAAGRGLQLLFYSVGIGQISSEVPQNLSASRPQDRQFILSSKKLLLSDSGFYLCAWSVQGNEQFFGPGTRLTVL.

The genes are TRBV5-6 and TRBJ2-1; the D is unclear. Germline CDR1 and CDR2: SGHDT and YYEEEE. V lost 4 bases to trimming and J lost 6 bases, with 20 bases between them. The CDR3 loop spans 16 amino acids. The CDR3 protein is CASSPATGPLGNEQFF. The CDR3 bases are TGTGCCAGCAGCCCCGCGACGGGTCCCTTGGGCAATGAGCAGTTCTTC. The entire variable domain, with the rest obtained from reference TRBV5-6 and TRBJ2-1, is as follows: DAGVTQSPTHLIKTRGQQVTLRCSPKSGHDTVSWYQQALGQGPQFIFQYYEEEERQRGNFPDRFSGHQFPNYSSELNVNALLLGDSALYLCASSPATGPLGNEQFFGPGTRLTVL.

This chain joins TRBV5-1 and TRBJ2-3; D might be TRBD1 (5 bases). Germline assignment: CDR1 SGHRS and CDR2 YFSETQ. V was trimmed by 0 bases and J by 7 bases, leaving 15 bases between them. The CDR3 consists of 15 residues. The CDR3 spells CASSLGKGPANTQYF. CDR3 coding DNA: TGCGCCAGCAGCTTGGGAAAGGGGCCCGCAAATACGCAGTATTTT.

The rearrangement joins TRBV5-4 to TRBJ2-3; TRBD2 agrees at 11 bases. This CDR3 has 18 residues. V was pared by 2 bases and J by 1 base, with 9 bases of the junction left unmatched. The germline V gene encodes CDR1 SGHNT and CDR2 YYREEE (reference sequence). As DNA, the CDR3 is TGTGCCAGCAGCTTACCACTAGCGGGAGATTTTGGCACAGATACGCAGTATTTT. Its translation: CASSLPLAGDFGTDTQYF.

The chain has TRBV2 and TRBJ2-3; TRBD2 matches at 10 bases. CDR3 length: 15 amino acids. V was clipped by 7 bases and J by 0 bases; unmatched bases: 4. Germline V gene data show CDR1 as SNHLY and CDR2 as FYNNEI. The CDR3 sequence: CASKGLAVSTDTQYF. The CDR3 coding sequence is TGTGCCAGCAAAGGACTAGCGGTGAGCACAGATACGCAGTATTTT.

CDR3 DNA sequence: TGTGCCAGCAGCTTTGTGGCAGGGGTATATACTGAAAAACTGTTTTTT. As protein: CASSFVAGVYTEKLFF. The chain combines TRBV11-2 with TRBJ1-4, with D tentatively TRBD1 (6 bases). Trimming pared 3 bases from V and 7 bases from J, leaving 18 bases between. CDR1 is SGHAT and CDR2 is FQNNGV in the germline V gene. The CDR3 extends over 16 amino acids.

The chain recombines TRBV7-2 with TRBJ1-4; possibly TRBD1 for D (6 bases). V was shortened by 5 bases and J by 7 bases, with 17 bases between the two germline ends. The CDR3 totals 15 residues. Germline loops: CDR1 SGHTA, CDR2 FQGNSA. The CDR3 loop reads CASSLRGGGSEKLFF. The CDR3 region has the DNA TGTGCCAGCAGCCTAAGAGGGGGGGGGAGTGAAAAACTGTTTTTT.

The CDR3: CASSEYQRGPIRYEQYF. The CDR3 DNA follows: TGCGCCAGCAGTGAGTACCAGCGGGGGCCCATTCGCTACGAGCAGTACTTC. The chain links TRBV10-2 to TRBJ2-7; TRBD2 matches at 8 bases. This CDR3 has 17 residues. V lost 1 base, J lost 3 bases, and 11 bases stayed unmatched. Germline lookup yields CDR1 WSHSY and CDR2 SAAADI.